This TCR beta chain was recovered during a study of molecular identifiers for immune sequencing clone quantification (dated by TCRdb to the late 2010s). Regarding the research as a whole: For a replicate experiment, RNA from roughly 18,000 or 92,000 naive CD8 T cells was divided into five aliquots, and four of the five aliquots were sequenced. CD8 T cells were used in a methods study to benchmark molecular-identifier clustering-based TCR repertoire sequencing (MIDCIRS) and TCR RNA copy counting.

Library preparation was by PCR. Instrument used: Illumina HiSeq 4000. Preparation of bulk TCR libraries followed a previously described approach, with the TCR primers listed in Table S5. The Qiagen AllPrep DNA/RNA kit was used to purify total RNA. Before analysis, reads from multiple sequencing runs of one library were combined. In the original analysis: Only reads with exact TCR constant sequence were kept, trimmed to 150 nt, and grouped by their 12-nt molecular barcodes. Reads within each barcode group were sub-clustered using a 15% Levenshtein threshold, and quality-weighted consensus sequences were constructed for each RNA molecule. Non-functional sequences were filtered out, along with any lower-count sequence sitting one edit away from another sequence. Based on a fit of two negative binomial distributions, barcode sub-clusters having less than 20% of the maximum read count were discarded. TCRdb handled the public reads itself, with Q25 trimming in fastp and clone calling in MiXCR, and kept productive beta chains. Each CDR3 protein gets just one entry, which takes the most common genes and DNA from the rows behind it. Clone size and V and J calls follow TCRdb, not the original study. The sample records about 320,000 distinct CDR3 sequences, 20% to 25% of which are singletons. The ten largest account for about 0.81% of the sample.

On the study overall, not on this receptor specifically: Clones above 20 RNA copies held over 98% of molecules in CMV-specific effector cells but under 1% in naive cells. Modeling estimated about 2.8 recovered TCR RNA copies per cell, compared with approximately 9.5 by digital PCR, which implies roughly 30% capture efficiency. When barcode sub-clustering was left out, chimeric consensus sequences inflated TCR diversity, with chimeras reaching as high as 47%. Naive libraries contained spiked-in Jurkat TCR RNA (10 copies' worth), which is not part of the donor repertoire. The sizes of highly expanded clones could end up underestimated when identical TCR molecules share a barcode. Spiked-in Jurkat TCR RNA equivalent to a single cell was reported to be detectable even among approximately 1.1 million naive CD8 T cells.

For CDR1 and CDR2, the germline V gene (reference sequence) lists LNHNV and YYDKDF. Its CDR3 holds 15 amino acids, cysteine through phenylalanine. Here the CDR3 DNA is all that survives: 45 bases in frame from base 1. V was cut back by 9 bases and J by 6 bases, leaving a gap of 21 bases between them. Libraries of naive CD8 T cells were built from approximately 20,000 to 1,000,000 sorted cells, with 10%, 30% or 50% of the purified RNA used. Naive CD8 T cells, defined as CD8+CD4-CCR7+CD45RA+, were FACS-sorted into RLT Plus buffer on a BD FACSAria II. To test detection sensitivity, Jurkat RNA equal to approximately ten TCR copies was added to samples of 20,000-1,000,000 naive CD8 T cells. CD8 T cells were enriched with RosetteSep CD8+ T Cell Enrichment Cocktail and Ficoll-Paque, followed by ACK red cell lysis. This clonotype was recorded many times. Its recognized antigen is unknown. No qualities accompany the bases; no much larger clone lies one base away.

The sequence was collected from a human donor in good health. Some libraries in this study had Jurkat cell RNA spiked in. Sequencing was carried out using naive CD8+ T cells from blood, with Jurkat cell RNA spiked in. The sample's cell subset or site label, decoded: FACS-sorted CD8+CD4-CCR7+CD45RA+ naive T cells. The chain is encoded by TRBV15 joined to TRBJ2-1; the best D guess is TRBD2, with 5 bases matching. The CDR3 here reads CATSDAALASNEQFF. The DNA reads as follows: TGTGCCACTAGCGATGCGGCTTTGGCCTCCAATGAGCAGTTCTTC. The variable domain in full, with residues beyond the CDR3 obtained from the reference TRBV15 and TRBJ2-1 genes, is DAMVIQNPRYQVTQFGKPVTLSCSQTLNHNVMYWYQQKSSQAPKLLFHYYDKDFNNEADTPDNFQSRRPNTSFCFLDIRSPGLGDTAMYLCATSDAALASNEQFFGPGTRLTVL.